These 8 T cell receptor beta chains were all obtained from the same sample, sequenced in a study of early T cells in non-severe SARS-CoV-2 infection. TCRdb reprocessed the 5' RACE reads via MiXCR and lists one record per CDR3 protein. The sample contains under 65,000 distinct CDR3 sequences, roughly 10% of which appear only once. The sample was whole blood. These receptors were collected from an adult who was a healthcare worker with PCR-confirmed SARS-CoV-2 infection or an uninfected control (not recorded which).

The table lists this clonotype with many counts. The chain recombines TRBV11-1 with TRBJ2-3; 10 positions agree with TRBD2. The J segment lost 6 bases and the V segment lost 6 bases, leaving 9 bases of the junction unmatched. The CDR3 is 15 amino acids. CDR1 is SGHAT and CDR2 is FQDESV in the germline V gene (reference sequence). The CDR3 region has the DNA TGTGCCAGCAGACGGGCTAGCGGGAGTTACGATACGCAGTATTTT. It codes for CASRRASGSYDTQYF.

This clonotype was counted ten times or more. The CDR3 loop is CASSPGTVITDTQYF. In DNA, the CDR3 is TGCGCCAGCAGCCCGGGGACAGTAATCACAGATACGCAGTATTTT. This chain links TRBV5-1 with TRBJ2-3; 7 positions match TRBD1. CDR1 and CDR2 from the germline V gene are SGHRS and YFSETQ. This CDR3 has 15 residues. With 4 bases clipped from V and 2 bases from J, the junction kept 7 bases outside the gene matches. Supplemented by reference TRBV5-1 and TRBJ2-3, the full variable domain reads KAGVTQTPRYLIKTRGQQVTLSCSPISGHRSVSWYQQTPGQGLQFLFEYFSETQRNKGNFPGRFSGRQFSNSRSEMNVSTLELGDSALYLCASSPGTVITDTQYFGPGTRLTVL.

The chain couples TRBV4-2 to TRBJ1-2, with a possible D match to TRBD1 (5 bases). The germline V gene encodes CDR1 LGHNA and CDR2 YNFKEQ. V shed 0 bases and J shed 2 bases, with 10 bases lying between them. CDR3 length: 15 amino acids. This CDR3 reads CASSQDLRTNYGYTF. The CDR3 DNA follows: TGTGCCAGCAGCCAAGATCTCCGGACAAACTATGGCTACACCTTC.

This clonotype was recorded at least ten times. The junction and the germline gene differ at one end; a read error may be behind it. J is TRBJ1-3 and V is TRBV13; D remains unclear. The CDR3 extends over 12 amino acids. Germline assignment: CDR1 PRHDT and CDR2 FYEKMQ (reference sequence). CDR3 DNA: TGCGCCAGCAGCTTAGCAGGAAACACCATATATTTT. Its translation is CASSLAGNTIYF.

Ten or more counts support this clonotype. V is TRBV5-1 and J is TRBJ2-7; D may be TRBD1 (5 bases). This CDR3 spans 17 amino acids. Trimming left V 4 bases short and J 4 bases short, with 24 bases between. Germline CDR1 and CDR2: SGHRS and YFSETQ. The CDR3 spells CASSPGVLGQPQYEQYF. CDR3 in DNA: TGCGCCAGCAGCCCTGGGGTTCTCGGACAACCACAATACGAGCAGTACTTC. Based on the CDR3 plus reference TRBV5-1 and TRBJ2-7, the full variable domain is KAGVTQTPRYLIKTRGQQVTLSCSPISGHRSVSWYQQTPGQGLQFLFEYFSETQRNKGNFPGRFSGRQFSNSRSEMNVSTLELGDSALYLCASSPGVLGQPQYEQYFGPGTRLTVT.

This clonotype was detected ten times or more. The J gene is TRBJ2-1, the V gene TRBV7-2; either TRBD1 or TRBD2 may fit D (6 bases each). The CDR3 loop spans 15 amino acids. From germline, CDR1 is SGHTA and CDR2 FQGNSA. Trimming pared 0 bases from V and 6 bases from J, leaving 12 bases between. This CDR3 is CASSLAGGSINEQFF. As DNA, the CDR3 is TGTGCCAGCAGCTTAGCAGGGGGGTCGATCAATGAGCAGTTCTTC.

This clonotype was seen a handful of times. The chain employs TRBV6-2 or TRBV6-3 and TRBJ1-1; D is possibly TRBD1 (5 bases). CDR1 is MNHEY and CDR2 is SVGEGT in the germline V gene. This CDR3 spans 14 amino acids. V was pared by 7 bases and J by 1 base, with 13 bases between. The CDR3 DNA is TGTGCCAGCACTAGGGCAGGGCAGAACACTGAAGCTTTCTTT. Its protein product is CASTRAGQNTEAFF.

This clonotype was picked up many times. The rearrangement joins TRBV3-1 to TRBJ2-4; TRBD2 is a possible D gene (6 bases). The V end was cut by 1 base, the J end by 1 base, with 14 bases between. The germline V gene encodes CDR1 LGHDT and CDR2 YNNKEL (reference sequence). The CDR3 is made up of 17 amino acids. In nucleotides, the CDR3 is TGTGCCAGCAGCCAAGGGATGGGGGGAATGGCCAAAAACATTCAGTACTTC. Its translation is CASSQGMGGMAKNIQYF.